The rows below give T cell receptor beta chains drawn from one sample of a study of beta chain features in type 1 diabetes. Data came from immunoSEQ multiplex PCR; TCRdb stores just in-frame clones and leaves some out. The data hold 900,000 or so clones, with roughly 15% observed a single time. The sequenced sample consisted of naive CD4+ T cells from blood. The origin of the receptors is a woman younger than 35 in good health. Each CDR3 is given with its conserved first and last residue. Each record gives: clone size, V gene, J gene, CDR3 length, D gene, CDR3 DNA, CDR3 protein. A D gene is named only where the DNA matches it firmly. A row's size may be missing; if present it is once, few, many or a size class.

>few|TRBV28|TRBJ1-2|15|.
TGTGCCAGCAGTCAACGCTTGCGGGGACTCAGTGGCTACACCTTC
CASSQRLRGLSGYTF
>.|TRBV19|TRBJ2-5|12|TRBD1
TGTGCCACCCGGGACAGCAAAGAGACCCAGTACTTC
CATRDSKETQYF
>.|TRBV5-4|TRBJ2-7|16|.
TGTGCCAGCAGCTTGGGTACCGGGAGTCTTTACTACGAGCAGTACTTC
CASSLGTGSLYYEQYF
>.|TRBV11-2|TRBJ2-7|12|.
TGTGCCAGCAGCCCAAGGGGTGACGAGCAGTACTTC
CASSPRGDEQYF
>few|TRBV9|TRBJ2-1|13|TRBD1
TGTGCCAGCAGCGCCCGGGACAGCAATGAGCAGTTCTTC
CASSARDSNEQFF
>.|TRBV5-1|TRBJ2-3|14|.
TGCGCCAGCAGCTTGAGTCCAGGGGCCGATACGCAGTATTTT
CASSLSPGADTQYF
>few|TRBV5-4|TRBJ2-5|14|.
TGTGCCAGCAATTTGGGGACCGATCAAGAGACCCAGTACTTC
CASNLGTDQETQYF
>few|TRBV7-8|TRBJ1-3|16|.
TGTGCCAGCAGCTCCAGTGGGGCTCACTCTGGAAACACCATATATTTT
CASSSSGAHSGNTIYF
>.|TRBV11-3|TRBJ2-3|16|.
TGTGCCAGCAGCTTAGACTCTGGGGTTGGCACAGATACGCAGTATTTT
CASSLDSGVGTDTQYF
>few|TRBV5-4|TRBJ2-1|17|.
TGTGCCAGCAGCAGGAGAACCGTACCCGGAAAGAACAATGAGCAGTTCTTC
CASSRRTVPGKNNEQFF
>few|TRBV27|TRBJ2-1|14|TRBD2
TGTGCCAGCAGCGGACTAGCGGGAGCTATTGAGCAGTTCTTC
CASSGLAGAIEQFF
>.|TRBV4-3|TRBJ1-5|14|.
TGCGCCAGCAGCCAAGATTTGGGGAGACAGCCCCAGCATTTT
CASSQDLGRQPQHF
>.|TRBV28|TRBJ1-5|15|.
TGTGCCAGCAGCCTTCCGAGGGCCTTGGGCCAGCCCCAGCATTTT
CASSLPRALGQPQHF
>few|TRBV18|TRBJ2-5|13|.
TGTGCCAGCTCACCACGAGGGACAGAGACCCAGTACTTC
CASSPRGTETQYF
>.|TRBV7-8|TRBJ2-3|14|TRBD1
TGTGCCAGCAGCCCCGGACAGGGGACAGATACGCAGTATTTT
CASSPGQGTDTQYF
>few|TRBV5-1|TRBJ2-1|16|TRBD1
TGCGCCAGCAGCACACGACAGGGGCAGTCCTACAATGAGCAGTTCTTC
CASSTRQGQSYNEQFF
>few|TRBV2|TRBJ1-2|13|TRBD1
TGTGCCAGCCAGCCGGACAGGGTGCTGGGCTACACCTTC
CASQPDRVLGYTF
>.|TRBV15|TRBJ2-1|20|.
TGTGCCACCAGAACCTTCCGGGACACGGGTCACACTGGGGAATACAATGAGCAGTTCTTC
CATRTFRDTGHTGEYNEQFF
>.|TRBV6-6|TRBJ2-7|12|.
TGTGCCAGCAGTTACTCGCCCAGCGAGCAGTACTTC
CASSYSPSEQYF
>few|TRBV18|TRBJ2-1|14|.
TGTGCCAGCTCGCCGGGATTACCGGATCAGGAGCAGTTCTTC
CASSPGLPDQEQFF
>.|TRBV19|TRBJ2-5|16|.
TGTGCCAGTAGTATTGGTCGGGGATCGCTCGTAGAGACCCAGTACTTC
CASSIGRGSLVETQYF
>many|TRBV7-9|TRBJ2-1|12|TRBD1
TGTGCCAGTGACAGGGGAGGCAATGAGCAGTTCTTC
CASDRGGNEQFF
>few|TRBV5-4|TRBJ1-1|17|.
TGTGCCAGCAGCTTGATAGGCGGGTCGGGGGGCGGCACTGAAGCTTTCTTT
CASSLIGGSGGGTEAFF
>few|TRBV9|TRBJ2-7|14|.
TGTGCCAGCAGCGTTAAGGGGGACTCCTACGAGCAGTACTTC
CASSVKGDSYEQYF
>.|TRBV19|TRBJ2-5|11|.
TGTGCCAGTAGTATTCTCGGGACCCAGTACTTC
CASSILGTQYF
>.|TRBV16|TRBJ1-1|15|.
TGTGCCAGCAGCCAACAGCTTAGGATGAACACTGAAGCTTTCTTT
CASSQQLRMNTEAFF
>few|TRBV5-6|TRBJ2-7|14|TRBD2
TGTGCCAGCAGCTCACGGGAGGGGTCCTACGAGCAGTACTTC
CASSSREGSYEQYF
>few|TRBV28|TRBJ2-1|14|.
TGTGCCAGCAGTTTCTTCGGCTCCTACAATGAGCAGTTCTTC
CASSFFGSYNEQFF
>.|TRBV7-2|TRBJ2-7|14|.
TGTGCCAGCAGCAGACGGGACAAAATATACGAGCAGTACTTC
CASSRRDKIYEQYF
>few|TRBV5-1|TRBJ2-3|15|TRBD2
TGCGCCAGCAGAGGTGGAAGCGGGAGATCAGATACGCAGTATTTT
CASRGGSGRSDTQYF
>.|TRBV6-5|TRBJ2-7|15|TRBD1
TGTGCCAGCAGTTACGCGGCAGGGGGCCTGAACGAGCAGTACTTC
CASSYAAGGLNEQYF
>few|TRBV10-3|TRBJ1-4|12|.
TGTGCCACAGCGGCGGGAAATGAAAAACTGTTTTTT
CATAAGNEKLFF
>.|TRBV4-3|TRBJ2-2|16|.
TGCGCCAGCAGCCGCCGAATCACCGGGGGCACCGGGGAGCTGTTTTTT
CASSRRITGGTGELFF
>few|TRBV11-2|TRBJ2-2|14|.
TGTGCCAGCAGCTTTGACAGACACACCGGGGAGCTGTTTTTT
CASSFDRHTGELFF
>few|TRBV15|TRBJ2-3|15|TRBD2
TGTGCCACCAGCCAACTAGCGGGGGCCACAGATACGCAGTATTTT
CATSQLAGATDTQYF
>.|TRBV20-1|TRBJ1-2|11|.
TGCAGTGCTTACGTCTGGTATGGCTACACCTTC
CSAYVWYGYTF
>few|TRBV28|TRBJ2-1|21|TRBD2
TGTGCCAGCAGTTTATGGACGGGTGTCGGACTAGCGGGAGGGGGCTCGCGCGAGCAGTTCTTC
CASSLWTGVGLAGGGSREQFF
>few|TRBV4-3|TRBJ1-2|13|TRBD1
TGCGCCAGCAGCCCTCGGCAGGGGGACGGCTACACCTTC
CASSPRQGDGYTF
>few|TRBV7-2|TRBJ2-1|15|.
TGTGCCAGCAGCCGGGAGATTGGCCCCTACAATGAGCAGTTCTTC
CASSREIGPYNEQFF
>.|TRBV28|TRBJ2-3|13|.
TGTGCCAGCAGTCGAGGGGGCACAGATACGCAGTATTTT
CASSRGGTDTQYF
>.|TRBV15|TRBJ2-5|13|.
TGTGCCACCAGCAGAGATAGACAAGAGACCCAGTACTTC
CATSRDRQETQYF
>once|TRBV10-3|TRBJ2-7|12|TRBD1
TGTGCCATCAGCCGGGACAGGCACGAGCAGTACTTC
CAISRDRHEQYF
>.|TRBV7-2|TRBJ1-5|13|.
TGTGCCAGCAGCCCCCCAGGACGTCAGCCCCAGCATTTT
CASSPPGRQPQHF
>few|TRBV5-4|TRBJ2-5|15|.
TGTGCCAGCAGCGTAAGACAGGGAGGTGGAGAGACCCAGTACTTC
CASSVRQGGGETQYF
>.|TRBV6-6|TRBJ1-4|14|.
TGTGCCAGCAGCCCCGTCCAGCGCGGTGAAAAACTGTTTTTT
CASSPVQRGEKLFF
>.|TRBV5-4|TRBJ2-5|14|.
TGTGCCAGCAGCCAGGAAACTAGTCTGGTGACCCAGTACTTC
CASSQETSLVTQYF
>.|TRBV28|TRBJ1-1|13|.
TGTGCCAGCAGTTTCGGGGGCCGGAATGAAGCTTTCTTT
CASSFGGRNEAFF
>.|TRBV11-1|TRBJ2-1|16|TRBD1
TGTGCCAGCAGCTCCGCGACAGGGGAGGCCTACAATGAGCAGTTCTTC
CASSSATGEAYNEQFF
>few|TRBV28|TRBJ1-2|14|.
TGTGCCAGCAGGGGGGACACGCGTGGAATTGGCTACACCTTC
CASRGDTRGIGYTF
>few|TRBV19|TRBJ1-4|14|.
TGTGCCAGTAGTACGACAGGTGGGGCTGAAAAACTGTTTTTT
CASSTTGGAEKLFF